Following are 12 T cell receptor beta chains from one sample sequenced in a study of shared clonotypes between healthy human individuals. Here immunoSEQ multiplex PCR was the method, and the copy in TCRdb shows in-frame clones only, minus some. The sample shows some 2,000,000 clones, approximately 94% of them seen only once. Naive-designated CD8 cells lacked CD45RO, were positively enriched for CCR7, and omitted terminally differentiated effector memory CD45RA+ cells. Sequencing was performed on naive CD8+ T cells sorted from blood. These receptors came from a man younger than 35 in good health.

The chain uses TRBV4-1 and TRBJ1-4; no firm D call. The CDR3 contains 14 residues. Looked up from germline, CDR1 is MGHRA and CDR2 is YSYEKL. The V end was cut by 1 base, the J end by 3 bases, with 6 bases between. CDR3 amino acids: CASSQVEANEKLFF. Here the CDR3 DNA reads TGCGCCAGCAGCCAAGTCGAGGCTAATGAAAAACTGTTTTTT.

V is TRBV6-6 and J is TRBJ2-2; 8 bases are shared with TRBD1. Trimming at V came to 7 bases and at J to 4 bases, leaving 8 bases not matched to a gene. The CDR3 length is 15 residues. Per the germline V gene, CDR1 is MNHNY and CDR2 is SVGAGI (reference sequence). DNA for the CDR3: TGTGCCAGCACCCCCCCGACAGGGGTCACCGGGGAGCTGTTTTTT. It is translated as CASTPPTGVTGELFF.

This chain uses TRBV11-2 with TRBJ1-4, with 9 bases matching TRBD1. Germline trimming cut 3 bases from V and 3 bases from J; bases unmatched to any gene: 8. The CDR3 has 17 amino acids. The germline V gene encodes CDR1 SGHAT and CDR2 FQNNGV. The CDR3 coding sequence is TGTGCCAGCAGCTTCACCCTCAGACAGGGGGCTAATGAAAAACTGTTTTTT. Protein: CASSFTLRQGANEKLFF.

The rearrangement uses TRBV27 and TRBJ2-7, with TRBD1 identical over 9 bases. V dropped 6 bases and J dropped 2; count of bases not matched to a gene: 5. Germline V gene sequence: CDR1 MNHEY, CDR2 SMNVEV (reference sequence). The CDR3 is made up of 14 amino acids. The CDR3 loop reads CASSAGTGPYEQYF. In DNA form, the CDR3 reads TGTGCCAGCAGCGCCGGGACAGGGCCCTACGAGCAGTACTTC.

The chain has TRBV14 and TRBJ1-4; D may be TRBD1 (5 bases). Trimming pared 4 bases from V and 5 bases from J, leaving 11 bases between. The CDR3 sequence is 14 residues long. Per the germline V gene, CDR1 is SGHDN and CDR2 is FVKESK. The chain's CDR3 is CASSPGRLNEKLFF. The CDR3 bases are TGTGCCAGCAGCCCGGGGCGATTAAATGAAAAACTGTTTTTT.

This clone was counted once. The chain uses TRBV6-6 and TRBJ1-1; a possible D gene is TRBD1 (5 bases). Germline V gene data show CDR1 as MNHNY and CDR2 as SVGAGI (reference sequence). The CDR3 length is 15 residues. The V end was cut by 4 bases, the J end by 0 bases, with 12 bases between. This CDR3 reads CASSSGGVLNTEAFF. DNA of the CDR3: TGTGCCAGCAGTTCGGGAGGGGTATTGAACACTGAAGCTTTCTTT.

The chain carries TRBV4-1 and TRBJ2-7, with a tentative D call TRBD2 (6 bases). The germline V gene encodes CDR1 MGHRA and CDR2 YSYEKL. The CDR3 contains 14 residues. Trimming removed 1 base at V and 4 bases at J, with 11 bases between. CDR3 nucleotides: TGCGCCAGCAGCCAAGCTCCGGCGGGGTACGAGCAGTACTTC. Translating gives CASSQAPAGYEQYF.

The V and J genes are TRBV2 and TRBJ2-2; a possible D gene is TRBD1 (5 bases). Between the trimmed V and J ends, which lost 7 bases and 3 bases, there was a span of 9 bases. Per the germline V gene, CDR1 is SNHLY and CDR2 is FYNNEI. The CDR3 sequence is 13 residues long. DNA for the CDR3: TGTGCCAGCAAAGGACACTACACCGGGGAGCTGTTTTTT. Amino acid sequence: CASKGHYTGELFF.

This rearrangement joins TRBV5-5 to TRBJ2-7; 9 nucleotides line up with TRBD1. The CDR3 is made up of 15 amino acids. J lost 2 bases, V lost 4 bases, and 7 bases had no gene match. CDR1 is SGHKS and CDR2 is YYEKEE in the germline V gene (reference sequence). This CDR3 is CASSTDGTGTYEQYF. CDR3 in DNA: TGTGCCAGCAGCACGGACGGGACAGGGACCTACGAGCAGTACTTC.

The V and J genes are TRBV11-3 and TRBJ2-1, with D unresolved. This CDR3 has 15 amino acids. V lost 1 base and J 3 bases, leaving 10 bases between the germline ends. Germline lookup yields CDR1 SGHNT and CDR2 YENEEA. CDR3 coding DNA: TGTGCCAGCAGCTTAGGGGGAAGTAACTACAATGAGCAGTTCTTC. Its translation is CASSLGGSNYNEQFF.

The gene calls are TRBV10-3 and TRBJ2-1; TRBD2 aligns across 13 bases. Germline CDR1 reads ENHRY; CDR2 reads SYGVKD. This CDR3 is 18 amino acids long. V lost 2 bases, J lost 9 bases, and 13 bases stayed unmatched. The CDR3 region is CAISERVTSGGDWSEQFF. DNA of the CDR3: TGTGCCATCAGTGAGAGAGTTACTAGCGGGGGGGATTGGAGTGAGCAGTTCTTC.

The chain recombines TRBV29-1 with TRBJ2-7, with 7 bases lining up with TRBD1. The germline V gene has CDR1 SQVTM and CDR2 ANQGSEA. J gave up 2 bases and V 6 bases, and 4 bases lay outside the gene matches. The CDR3 runs to 12 residues. The CDR3 is CSVYGTAYEQYF. CDR3 in DNA: TGCAGCGTCTACGGGACAGCCTACGAGCAGTACTTC.